The 29 T cell receptor beta chains in this list originate from one sample, sequenced in a study of T cells in Graves' hyperthyroidism and ophthalmopathy. TCR beta CDR3 region amplification was performed from RNA transcripts. The HTBI primer set was used in a first-round RT-PCR of the TCR CDR3. TCRdb reprocessed the multiplex PCR reads with MiXCR, giving one entry per CDR3 protein. The table records 750,000 to 950,000 distinct CDR3 sequences, about 38% of them present only once. Sequencing used blood. The receptors were gathered from a man between 18 and 35 years old with Graves' hyperthyroidism.

This rearrangement joins TRBV10-2 to TRBJ2-7, with TRBD2 matching over 8 bases. There are 15 residues in the CDR3. Trimming cost V 5 bases and J 3 bases; bases outside gene matches: 9. Germline CDR1 and CDR2: WSHSY and SAAADI. In nucleotides, the CDR3 is TGCGCCAGCAGTCGGGGTAGCGGGACACTCTACGAGCAGTACTTC. Translating gives CASSRGSGTLYEQYF.

This clonotype showed up just a few times. The V call is TRBV7-8, the J call TRBJ1-6, with a possible D match to TRBD1 (5 bases). CDR3 length: 15 residues. With 5 bases removed from V and 14 bases from J, the gap between germline ends came to 22 bases. CDR1 and CDR2 (germline): SGHVS, FQNEAQ. CDR3 nucleotide sequence: TGTGCCAGCAGCCCCAGGGACGCCCGGACCGGGGCCCTCCACTTT. It is translated as CASSPRDARTGALHF.

This clonotype was detected a few times. The genes are TRBV9 and TRBJ1-1; D not resolved. CDR3 length: 12 amino acids. Germline V CDR1 and CDR2: SGDLS, YYNGEE. Trimming left V 3 bases short and J 3 bases short, with 6 bases between. CDR3: CASSAPDTEAFF. CDR3 sequence (DNA): TGTGCCAGCAGCGCGCCCGACACTGAAGCTTTCTTT.

The gene calls are TRBV7-2 and TRBJ2-3, with 7 bases fitting TRBD2. With V trimmed by 1 base and J by 5 bases, 18 bases remained unmatched. This CDR3 is built from 19 residues. Germline CDR1 is SGHTA and CDR2 is FQGNSA. The CDR3 reads CASSLDLWRGGRRRDTQYF. The CDR3 DNA is TGTGCCAGCAGCTTAGATCTATGGAGGGGCGGGAGAAGGAGAGATACGCAGTATTTT.

The chain joins TRBV20-1 to TRBJ2-2, with 15 bases fitting TRBD2. CDR3 size: 17 residues. Germline CDR1 and CDR2: DFQATT and SNEGSKA (reference sequence). V shed 5 bases and J 4 bases; nucleotides not matched to a gene: 8. The DNA for the CDR3 is TGCAGTGCTGATCCGGGACTAGCGGGAGGCCCCACCGGGGAGCTGTTTTTT. This sequence encodes CSADPGLAGGPTGELFF.

This chain joins TRBV7-9 and TRBJ2-7; a weak D match, TRBD1 (6 bases). V was cut by 5 bases and J by 0 bases, with 17 bases left in between. CDR1 and CDR2 from the germline V gene are SEHNR and FQNEAQ (reference sequence). This CDR3 spans 16 amino acids. The CDR3 sequence is CASSPKPEDSSYEQYF. The CDR3 nucleotides read TGTGCCAGCAGCCCAAAGCCCGAGGACAGCTCCTACGAGCAGTACTTC.

The rearrangement joins TRBV7-8 to TRBJ1-6; tentatively, D is TRBD1 (6 bases). The CDR3 has 12 amino acids. V was clipped by 5 bases and J by 12 bases, with 11 bases between them. Germline-derived CDR1 and CDR2 are SGHVS and FQNEAQ. The chain's CDR3 is CASSPGGQPLHF. In nucleotides, the CDR3 is TGTGCCAGCAGCCCGGGGGGGCAACCCCTCCACTTT.

In this sample, this clonotype turned up a few times. This chain links TRBV6-5 with TRBJ2-7, with D maybe TRBD2 (5 bases). This CDR3 is 13 amino acids long. From germline, CDR1 is MNHEY and CDR2 SVGAGI. V lost 7 bases, J lost 6 bases, and 16 bases lay in between. The CDR3 DNA sequence: TGTGCCAGCACCCTCACGGCTCGGGGCGAGCAGTACTTC. This codes for CASTLTARGEQYF.

The chain recombines TRBV4-3 with TRBJ2-7, with D uncertain. The CDR3 has 15 amino acids. The V end was cut by 4 bases, the J end by 0 bases, with 13 bases between. Germline-derived CDR1 and CDR2 are LGHNA and YSLEER. The CDR3 DNA reads as TGCGCCAGCAGCCCCACCGGGTCCCCCTCCTACGAGCAGTACTTC. Its protein product is CASSPTGSPSYEQYF.

This chain links TRBV13 with TRBJ1-5; D unclear. CDR1 is PRHDT, CDR2 FYEKMQ, per germline (reference sequence). V lost 10 bases to trimming and J lost 1 base, with 17 bases between them. This CDR3 has 15 amino acids. The CDR3 reads CATSLGSGSNQPQHF. The DNA for the CDR3 is TGTGCCACTTCCCTGGGGTCTGGGAGCAATCAGCCCCAGCATTTT.

The chain has TRBV20-1 and TRBJ1-1; D perhaps matches TRBD1 (6 bases). CDR1 and CDR2 (germline): DFQATT, SNEGSKA (reference sequence). The CDR3 is made up of 13 amino acids. With 3 bases removed from V and 1 base from J, the gap between germline ends came to 9 bases. The CDR3 region is CSASEGGNTEAFF. CDR3 sequence (DNA): TGCAGTGCTAGTGAAGGGGGGAACACTGAAGCTTTCTTT.

This chain connects TRBV2 to TRBJ1-6, with TRBD1 as a possible D gene (5 bases). V was clipped by 6 bases and J by 1 base, with 16 bases between them. The CDR3 is made up of 17 amino acids. Germline V lookup: CDR1 SNHLY, CDR2 FYNNEI. DNA for the CDR3: TGTGCCAGCAGCCGGGAACACGGGGGGTCCTATAATTCACCCCTCCACTTT. It codes for CASSREHGGSYNSPLHF.

The CDR3 coding sequence is TGCAGTGCTAGCGAACTAGCGGGGGAAATAGAGACCCAGTACTTC. The encoded protein is CSASELAGEIETQYF. This chain joins TRBV20-1 and TRBJ2-5, with 11 bases identical to TRBD2. With 3 bases clipped from V and 4 bases from J, the junction kept 7 bases outside the gene matches. The germline V gene encodes CDR1 DFQATT and CDR2 SNEGSKA (reference sequence). This CDR3 spans 15 amino acids.

Comment on this clonotype: Germline is not matched at one junction end, which may reflect a read error. V and J are TRBV20-1 and TRBJ1-1, with D maybe TRBD1 (6 bases). Germline values: CDR1 DFQATT, CDR2 SNEGSKA (reference sequence). The CDR3 contains 14 residues. The CDR3 sequence is CSARGMGWDTVAFF. The CDR3 nucleotides read TGCAGTGCTAGAGGTATGGGGTGGGACACTGTAGCTTTCTTT.

This clonotype was found a few times. The gene calls are TRBV4-3 and TRBJ2-7; 9 bases align to TRBD2. Unmatched junction bases numbered 4, after V lost 3 bases and J lost 4 bases. Germline CDR1 is LGHNA and CDR2 is YSLEER. This CDR3 contains 14 residues. The CDR3 is CASSQLSGGYEQYF. The DNA for the CDR3 is TGCGCCAGCAGCCAGCTTAGCGGGGGTTACGAGCAGTACTTC.

This rearrangement joins TRBV9 to TRBJ1-2; 9 bases fit TRBD1. V was clipped by 4 bases and J by 5 bases; unmatched bases: 6. The CDR3 runs 14 residues. The V gene's germline CDR1 is SGDLS and CDR2 YYNGEE. The CDR3 loop is CASSSGTGQYGYTF. The DNA for the CDR3 is TGTGCCAGCAGCTCCGGGACAGGGCAATATGGCTACACCTTC.

Comments on this clonotype: Compared with germline, one end of the junction differs, possibly owing to a read error. The rearrangement links TRBV6-5 to TRBJ1-1, with D possibly TRBD1 on 6 matching bases. Germline V gene sequence: CDR1 MNHEY, CDR2 SVGAGI. CDR3 length: 14 residues. The CDR3 DNA reads as TGTGCCAACAGTTACCGGGGGGGCGACACTGAAGCTTTCTTT. It encodes CANSYRGGDTEAFF.

This clonotype was counted once. This may stem from a read error, because a much larger clone lies one nucleotide away. The chain employs TRBV9 and TRBJ1-6, with TRBD1 matching over 10 bases. The CDR3 runs 18 residues. Germline lookup yields CDR1 SGDLS and CDR2 YYNGEE. In DNA form, the CDR3 reads TGTGCCGGCAGCGTAGGCGGTGGACCGGGACAGGGGTATTCACCCCTCCACTTT. The encoded protein is CAGSVGGGPGQGYSPLHF.

The rearrangement links TRBV29-1 to TRBJ2-6; the D gene could be TRBD1 or TRBD2 (5 bases each). The germline V and J ends were trimmed by 8 bases and 4 bases, with 21 bases remaining between them. The CDR3 runs 16 residues. Per the germline V gene, CDR1 is SQVTM and CDR2 is ANQGSEA. CDR3: CSPAGTATGGANVLTF. The CDR3 nucleotides read TGCAGCCCCGCCGGGACGGCGACCGGGGGGGCCAACGTCCTGACTTTC.

Points on this clonotype: The conserved phenylalanine or tryptophan is not found at the CDR3 terminus, so this likely reflects a read error. V usage is TRBV12-3 or TRBV12-4 and J usage is TRBJ2-2, with 7 nucleotides matching TRBD1. This CDR3 has 15 amino acids. The V and J ends lost 2 bases and 1 base, in that order; junction bases with no gene match: 1. The CDR3, as DNA: TGTGCCAGCAGTTTAAGGACAGGGAACACCGGGGAGCTGTTTCTT. Protein sequence: CASSLRTGNTGELFL.

This clonotype was found many times. The gene calls are TRBV7-2 and TRBJ2-5; maybe TRBD1 (6 bases). V lost 4 bases, J lost 0 bases, and 12 bases lay in between. The germline V gene has CDR1 SGHTA and CDR2 FQGNSA. This CDR3 region has 15 residues. The CDR3 coding sequence is TGTGCCAGCAGCTCGGTTACAGGGTACCAAGAGACCCAGTACTTC. Amino acids: CASSSVTGYQETQYF.

This clonotype was counted ten times or more. The rearrangement joins TRBV7-3 to TRBJ1-2; TRBD1 agrees at 8 bases. After removal of 3 bases from V and 7 bases from J, the junction contained 4 bases not matched to a gene. Germline CDR1 reads SGHTA; CDR2 reads FQGTGA. The CDR3 spans 13 residues. The CDR3: CASSFSGQGGYTF. The CDR3 nucleotides read TGTGCCAGCAGCTTTTCCGGACAGGGTGGCTACACCTTC.

This clonotype has a count of ten or more. The chain has TRBV7-2 and TRBJ2-5; the D gene is possibly TRBD1 (6 bases). Trimming left V 6 bases short and J 5 bases short, with 10 bases between. Per the germline V gene, CDR1 is SGHTA and CDR2 is FQGNSA. This CDR3 region has 12 residues. This CDR3 reads CASSTGLETQYF. The CDR3 coding sequence is TGTGCCAGCAGTACAGGGTTGGAGACCCAGTACTTC.

There are many counts of this clonotype. The chain carries TRBV9 and TRBJ2-7; possibly TRBD1 or TRBD2 for D (5 bases each). Deletions cut 3 bases from V and 6 bases from J, with 13 bases between. Germline V gene data show CDR1 as SGDLS and CDR2 as YYNGEE. The CDR3 extends over 13 amino acids. The CDR3 DNA reads TGTGCCAGCAGCGCCCGAGGGGTGTCCGAGCAGTACTTC. This encodes CASSARGVSEQYF.

This clonotype was seen a few times. The CDR3 loop is CASSARDRGRLREKLFF. CDR3 in DNA: TGTGCCAGCAGCGCCCGGGACAGGGGGCGTTTACGGGAAAAACTGTTTTTT. The V call is TRBV9, the J call TRBJ1-4; 12 nucleotides line up with TRBD1. In germline, CDR1 is SGDLS, CDR2 YYNGEE. V shed 3 bases and J 8 bases; nucleotides not matched to a gene: 11. This CDR3 is 17 amino acids long.

This clonotype was counted ten times or more. This chain uses TRBV5-1 with TRBJ2-7; 8 positions agree with TRBD1. This CDR3 is 14 amino acids long. V lost 0 bases to trimming and J lost 3 bases; unmatched junction nucleotides: 2. In germline, CDR1 is SGHRS, CDR2 YFSETQ. The CDR3 nucleotides read TGCGCCAGCAGCTTGGAAGACAGGGGCTACGAGCAGTACTTC. Translation gives CASSLEDRGYEQYF.

This clonotype was observed many times. The rearrangement uses TRBV15 and TRBJ2-7, with D possibly TRBD2 on 6 matching bases. The germline V gene has CDR1 LNHNV and CDR2 YYDKDF (reference sequence). V dropped 3 bases and J dropped 3 bases, with 15 bases sitting between them. The CDR3 extends over 15 amino acids. In nucleotides, the CDR3 is TGTGCCACCAGCAGGGCTTCGGGACTCGACTACGAGCAGTACTTC. This gives the protein CATSRASGLDYEQYF.

This clonotype was observed a few times. The chain recombines TRBV20-1 with TRBJ1-3; D is unclear. CDR1 and CDR2 from the germline V gene are DFQATT and SNEGSKA (reference sequence). The CDR3 loop spans 14 amino acids. V was shortened by 3 bases and J by 0 bases, with 9 bases between the two germline ends. Here the CDR3 DNA reads TGCAGTGCTAGGGATGACCCCTCTGGAAACACCATATATTTT. As protein: CSARDDPSGNTIYF.

The rearrangement joins TRBV7-2 to TRBJ1-5; TRBD1 is a possible D gene (6 bases). V was trimmed by 5 bases and J by 1 base, leaving 15 bases between them. Germline V gene lookup returns CDR1 SGHTA and CDR2 FQGNSA. The CDR3 runs 16 residues. The CDR3 coding sequence is TGTGCCAGCAGCCCAGGGGACCGGGACAGCAATCAGCCCCAGCATTTT. Its translation is CASSPGDRDSNQPQHF.